The present entry profiles one T cell receptor beta chain with its context. The antigen it binds to is not known. The sample holds no much larger clone one base away, and base qualities are not on file. The treatment or condition label corresponds to: over 15 received Ad26.COV2.S at low or high dose, single or two shots; 5 received placebo; per-sample allocation not given. Repertoires of vaccine and placebo recipients were sequenced from samples taken on day 63 after the first injection. Cohort 1b enrolled about two dozen adults aged 18-55 years at a single site in Boston, USA, between 29 July and 7 August 2020. Ad26.COV2.S consisted of a replication-incompetent adenovirus type 26 vector by which a prefusion-stabilized SARS-CoV-2 spike protein from the original Wuhan strain was expressed. The cysteine opens and the phenylalanine closes a CDR3 of 17 amino acids. Only the CDR3 DNA is retained, 51 bases long and in frame from the first base. As encoded in the germline V gene (reference sequence), CDR1 is LNHDA while CDR2 is SQIVND. V is reduced by 1 base and J by 0 bases, leaving a spacing of 13 bases between them.

The immunoSEQ Assay was the method used to sequence TCRbeta CDR3 regions. After extraction, genomic DNA underwent amplification by bias-controlled multiplex PCR, followed by high-throughput sequencing. In the source study's methods: To quantify the absolute abundance of each unique TCRbeta CDR3 region, sequences were collapsed and filtered. T cell fraction was estimated by normalization of TCRbeta template counts to usable DNA, with usable DNA being measured through amplification of reference genes present in all nucleated cells. Repertoire TCRs were annotated as SARS-CoV-2-specific when V gene, CDR3 amino acid sequence and J gene were exactly matched to a known reactive TCR set. The reference SARS-CoV-2 TCR set was obtained from MIRA and was filtered for enrichment in COVID-19-positive ImmuneCODE repertoires, whereby public or cross-reactive TCRs were removed. Using the MIRA antigens, annotated TCRs were further analysed by specific ORF or by position within an ORF. Breadth was defined as annotated unique rearrangements over total unique productive rearrangements; depth was the summed frequency of those rearrangements. Two-sided Wilcoxon rank-sum tests were used to compare TCR breadth between groups. TCRdb re-hosts the immuneACCESS table, in-frame sequences only. Its copies lack some clones; in the studies checked, an unresolved V gene accounts for under half of them, and the cause for the rest is not known. From that table come the V and J calls and clone size; the DNA was used to work out D and trimming. The sample records fewer than 400,000 clones, approximately 91% of which are singletons. The top ten clones comprise about 3.6% of the sample.

These data come from a study of Ad26.COV2.S vaccination and SARS-CoV-2 variants (dated by TCRdb to the early 2020s). A note on the overall study: Donors in the vaccine arm were drawn from COV1001, a multicentre, randomized, double-blind, placebo-controlled phase I-IIa trial testing Ad26.COV2.S in healthy adults. Participants in the trial were split at random into five groups of five each, receiving low-dose or high-dose Ad26.COV2.S once or twice, or else placebo on both occasions. A total of around 32 samples were included in the TCR-sequenced set, comprising 19 Ad26.COV2.S vaccine recipients, 5 placebo recipients and 8 SARS-CoV-2 convalescent individuals. TCRbeta repertoire sequencing was used to assess the specificity and breadth of SARS-CoV-2-reactive T cell receptors after Ad26.COV2.S vaccination. Ad26.COV2.S was administered intramuscularly at 5 x 10^10 or 1 x 10^11 viral particles, either as a single shot or as two shots given 56 days apart. Blinding of investigators to trial group allocation was maintained during experiments and outcome assessment. General study outcomes and caveats: Vaccine and placebo recipients had comparable non-spike TCR breadth, which fits with the vaccine containing only spike. Comparing responses between vaccine doses or regimens was not something the study was powered to do. It was noted by the authors that total T cell responses may have been underestimated by the TCR breadth and depth analyses. Spike-specific TCR breadth was higher in Ad26.COV2.S recipients than in placebo recipients (P = 0.0014). After vaccination, spike-specific CD8+ and CD4+ T cell responses were reported to show substantial breadth.

The receptor's source is a person aged 18 to 65 who received the Ad26.COV2.S COVID-19 vaccine or a placebo. Sequencing was performed on peripheral blood, taken in a trial of Ad26.COV2.S vaccine versus placebo. This chain joins TRBV19 to TRBJ2-4; TRBD1 might be the D gene, on 5 matching bases. The CDR3 sequence is CASSIGRQRLAKNIQYF. In nucleotides, the sequence is TGTGCCAGTAGTATAGGCCGACAGCGCCTAGCCAAAAACATTCAGTACTTC.